What follows are 2 T cell receptor beta chains derived from one specimen sequenced in a study of OX40 agonist ivuxolimab in advanced cancers. TCRdb's table, derived via immunoSEQ multiplex PCR, lists solely in-frame clones and lacks some. Of more than 50,000 clones detected, approximately 86% appear once; the ten largest clones hold approximately 12%. This specimen was CD4+ or CD8+ T cells sorted from blood, taken in a trial of the OX40 agonist ivuxolimab. The receptors stem from an adult with an advanced solid tumor such as melanoma, head and neck, liver or kidney cancer.

This chain links TRBV4-2 with TRBJ1-2; no reliable D call. This CDR3 region has 15 residues. Trimming removed 0 bases at V and 3 bases at J, with 11 bases between. Germline CDR1 LGHNA, CDR2 YNFKEQ. The CDR3 reads CASSQEGQTHYGYTF. As DNA, the CDR3 is TGTGCCAGCAGCCAAGAAGGGCAGACACACTATGGCTACACCTTC.

The V and J genes are TRBV11-2 and TRBJ2-7; D possibly corresponds to TRBD1 (6 bases). The length of the CDR3 is 16 residues. The germline CDR1 and CDR2 sequences are SGHAT and FQNNGV. V dropped 0 bases and J dropped 2 bases, with 14 bases sitting between them. The CDR3 loop is CASSLDLASGAYEQYF. The CDR3 region has the DNA TGTGCCAGCAGCTTAGATTTGGCGTCAGGGGCCTACGAGCAGTACTTC.